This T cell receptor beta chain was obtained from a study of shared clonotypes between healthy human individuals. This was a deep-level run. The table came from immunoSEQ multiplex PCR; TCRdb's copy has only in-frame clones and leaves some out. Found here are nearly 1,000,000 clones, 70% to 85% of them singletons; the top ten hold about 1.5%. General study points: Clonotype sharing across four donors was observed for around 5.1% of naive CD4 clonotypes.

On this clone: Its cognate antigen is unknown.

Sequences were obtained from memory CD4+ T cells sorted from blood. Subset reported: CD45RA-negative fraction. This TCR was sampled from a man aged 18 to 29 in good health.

In DNA, the CDR3 is TGCGCCAGCAGCCCACTCGGTGGGTATACAGGGGGACGGGAGACCCAGTACTTC. It specifies CASSPLGGYTGGRETQYF. J is TRBJ2-5 and V is TRBV4-1; TRBD1 agrees at 8 bases. V was clipped by 4 bases and J by 5 bases; unmatched bases: 18. The germline gives CDR1 MGHRA, CDR2 YSYEKL. CDR3 length: 18 amino acids.